A single sample gave rise to the 2 T cell receptor beta chains below, sequenced in a study of blood T cell repertoires in COVID-19. Profiled with immunoSEQ multiplex PCR; TCRdb holds only in-frame clones, not every one. Of 400,000 to 500,000 clones detected, around nine tenths appear once; the ten largest clones hold 1.8%. The specimen was PBMCs or T cells enriched from blood (not recorded which). The receptors were sampled from a woman between 35 and 50 years old who had recovered from COVID-19.

This clone was found a few times. The chain links TRBV5-1 to TRBJ1-3, with D perhaps TRBD1 (5 bases). The germline gives CDR1 SGHRS, CDR2 YFSETQ. V was clipped by 0 bases and J by 0 bases, with 7 bases between them. The CDR3 loop spans 15 amino acids. CDR3 nucleotide sequence: TGCGCCAGCAGCTTGGACAGGATCTCTGGAAACACCATATATTTT. It encodes CASSLDRISGNTIYF.

The chain uses TRBV4-3 and TRBJ2-7; 11 positions match TRBD2. CDR1 and CDR2 (germline): LGHNA, YSLEER. Trimming removed 2 bases from V and 3 bases from J; junction bases left unmatched: 3. The CDR3 runs to 15 residues. Written as DNA, the CDR3 is TGCGCCAGCAGCCAAACTAGCGGGAGTTTCTACGAGCAGTACTTC. This sequence encodes CASSQTSGSFYEQYF.